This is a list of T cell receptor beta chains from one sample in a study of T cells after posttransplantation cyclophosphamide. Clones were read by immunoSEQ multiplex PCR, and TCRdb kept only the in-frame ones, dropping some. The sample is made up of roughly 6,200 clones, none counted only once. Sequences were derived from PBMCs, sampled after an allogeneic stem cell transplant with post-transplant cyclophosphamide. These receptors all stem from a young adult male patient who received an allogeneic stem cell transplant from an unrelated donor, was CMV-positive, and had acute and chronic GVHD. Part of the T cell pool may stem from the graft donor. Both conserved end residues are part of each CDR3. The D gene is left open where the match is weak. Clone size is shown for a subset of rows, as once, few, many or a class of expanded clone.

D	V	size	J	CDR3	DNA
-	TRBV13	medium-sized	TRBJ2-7	CASSLTGQSSYEQYF	TGTGCCAGCAGCTTGACAGGACAGTCGTCCTACGAGCAGTACTTC
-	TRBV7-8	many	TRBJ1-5	CASSYGRGNQPQHF	TGTGCCAGCAGCTATGGTCGGGGAAATCAGCCCCAGCATTTT
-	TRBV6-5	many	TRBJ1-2	CASSSAPYSYTF	TGTGCCAGCAGTTCCGCCCCCTATAGCTACACCTTC
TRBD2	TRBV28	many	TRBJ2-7	CASTLGLAREQYF	TGTGCCAGCACGTTGGGACTAGCTCGCGAGCAGTACTTC
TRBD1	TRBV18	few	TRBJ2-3	CASSLTNTGQGGTDTQYF	TGTGCCAGCTCACTAACAAATACCGGACAGGGAGGAACAGATACGCAGTATTTT
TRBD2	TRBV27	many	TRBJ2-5	CASSKLAGGPQETQYF	TGTGCCAGCAGCAAACTAGCGGGGGGACCCCAAGAGACCCAGTACTTC
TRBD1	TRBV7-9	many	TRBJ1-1	CASSARGTANTGAFF	TGTGCCAGCAGCGCCCGAGGGACAGCTAACACTGGAGCTTTCTTT
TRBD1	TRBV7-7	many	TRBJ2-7	CDQTPGQGVSYEQYF	TGTGACCAAACTCCGGGACAGGGAGTTTCCTACGAGCAGTACTTC
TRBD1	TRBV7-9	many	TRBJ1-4	CASSSGTATNEKLFF	TGTGCCAGCAGCTCTGGGACAGCAACTAATGAAAAACTGTTTTTT
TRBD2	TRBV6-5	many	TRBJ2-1	CASSPLAGGQAEQFF	TGTGCCAGCAGTCCCCTAGCGGGAGGCCAGGCAGAGCAGTTCTTC
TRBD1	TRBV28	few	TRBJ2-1	CASRTGTGAYNEQFF	TGTGCCAGCAGAACCGGGACAGGGGCCTACAATGAGCAGTTCTTC
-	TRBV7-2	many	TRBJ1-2	CASSLAKQGNGYTF	TGTGCCAGCAGCTTAGCGAAACAGGGTAATGGCTACACCTTC
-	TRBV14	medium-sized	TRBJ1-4	CASSRALRQAGDEKLFF	TGTGCCAGCAGCCGAGCTTTGAGACAGGCAGGGGATGAAAAACTGTTTTTT
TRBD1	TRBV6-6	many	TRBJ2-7	CASSRNRDRSYEQYF	TGTGCCAGCAGCCGAAACCGGGACAGGTCGTACGAGCAGTACTTC
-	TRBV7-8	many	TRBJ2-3	CASSRLRGITDTQYF	TGTGCCAGCAGCCGTCTACGGGGGATCACAGATACGCAGTATTTT
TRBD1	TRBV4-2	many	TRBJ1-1	CASSQDMGQGYTEAFF	TGTGCCAGCAGCCAAGATATGGGACAGGGATACACTGAAGCTTTCTTT
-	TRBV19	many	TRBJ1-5	CASSIARGASNQPQHF	TGTGCCAGTAGTATAGCGCGGGGAGCGAGCAATCAGCCCCAGCATTTT
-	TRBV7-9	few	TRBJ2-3	CASRPIGPQANTDTQYF	TGTGCCAGCAGACCGATCGGCCCCCAGGCCAACACGGATACGCAGTATTTT
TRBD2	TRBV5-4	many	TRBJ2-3	CASSPGGAGGLQDTQYF	TGTGCCAGCAGCCCCGGGGGGGCGGGAGGCCTCCAAGATACGCAGTATTTT
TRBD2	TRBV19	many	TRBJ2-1	CASSAGTSGTVNEQFF	TGTGCCAGTAGTGCCGGGACTAGCGGGACTGTCAATGAGCAGTTCTTC
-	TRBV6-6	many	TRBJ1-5	CASRPGLYSNQPQHF	TGTGCCAGTCGTCCAGGGTTGTATAGCAATCAGCCCCAGCATTTT
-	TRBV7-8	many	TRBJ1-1	CASSLGGVGAFF	TGTGCCAGCAGCTTAGGGGGAGTGGGGGCTTTCTTT
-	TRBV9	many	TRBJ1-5	CASGRGRTPQHF	TGTGCCAGCGGGAGGGGGAGAACTCCCCAGCATTTT
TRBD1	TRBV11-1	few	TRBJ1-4	CASSPGTGGGEKLSF	TGTGCCAGCAGCCCCGGGACAGGGGGCGGTGAAAAACTGTCTTTT
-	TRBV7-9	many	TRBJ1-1	CASSPLEGSPYTEAFF	TGTGCCAGCAGCCCCCTGGAGGGGTCGCCCTACACTGAAGCTTTCTTT
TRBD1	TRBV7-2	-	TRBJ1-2	CASSPQGYGYTF	TGTGCCAGCAGCCCACAGGGGTATGGCTACACCTTC
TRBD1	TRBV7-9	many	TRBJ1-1	CASSLDRGQGTEAFF	TGTGCCAGCAGCTTAGACAGGGGGCAAGGCACTGAAGCTTTCTTT